This T cell receptor (beta chain) was sequenced during a study of blood T cell repertoires in COVID-19. Under the authors' procedure: Reference gene primer amplification gave estimated nucleated cell counts. Only in-frame clones appear in the TCRdb table, and some are missing; sequencing was by immunoSEQ multiplex PCR. V and J calls and clone size are given by that table; D and trimming were obtained from the DNA. Here the sample spans about 380,000 clones, 87% being singletons. Clinical history reported by participants formed the basis on which cohorts were assigned. What the recovered Cohort 3 donors had was two negative PCRs, clearance, or symptom resolution. The TCR sequence derives from a woman aged 25 to 39 who had recovered from COVID-19. Sequenced: PBMCs or T cells enriched from blood (not recorded which).

The CDR3 nucleotides read TGTGCCAGAAGCTTGGGACGGAGGAACACCGGGGAGCTGTTTTTT. It yields the protein CARSLGRRNTGELFF. The V gene is TRBV5-3, the J gene TRBJ2-2, with D unclear. TRBV5-3 is an ORF; its function is uncertain. The CDR3 loop spans 15 amino acids. Trimming pared 0 bases from V and 1 base from J, leaving 7 bases between.